Presented here are 13 T cell receptor beta chains from one specimen sequenced in a study of shared clonotypes between healthy human individuals. The protocol was immunoSEQ multiplex PCR, while the TCRdb copy is restricted to in-frame clones and leaves out a portion. The top ten clones hold under 15% of a sample with approximately 500,000 clones, about 79% of them seen once. The sequenced sample consisted of PBMCs. The origin of the receptors is a woman aged 40 to 50 in good health. Some clones in this sample may be carry-over from other donors' samples.

The chain employs TRBV7-2 and TRBJ1-4; no reliable D call. The CDR3 totals 14 residues. Trimming pared 3 bases from V and 7 bases from J, leaving 12 bases between. Germline assignment: CDR1 SGHTA and CDR2 FQGNSA. The CDR3 bases are TGTGCCAGCAGCTTGACGGGTCTTGGTGAAAAACTGTTTTTT. This encodes CASSLTGLGEKLFF.

The chain employs TRBV27 and TRBJ1-1; 7 positions agree with TRBD1. This CDR3 has 15 residues. V gave up 5 bases and J gave up 4 bases; unmatched junction bases: 10. The germline V gene has CDR1 MNHEY and CDR2 SMNVEV (reference sequence). DNA for the CDR3: TGTGCCAGCAGTCTCTACAGGGGTAGGGGCACTGAAGCTTTCTTT. Translating it yields CASSLYRGRGTEAFF.

This chain connects TRBV11-1 to TRBJ2-2; 8 bases line up with TRBD2. V shed 5 bases and J 5 bases; nucleotides not matched to a gene: 10. Germline CDR1 SGHAT, CDR2 FQDESV (reference sequence). CDR3 length equals 16 residues. The CDR3: CASSAAEAGGTGELFF. As DNA, the CDR3 is TGTGCCAGCAGCGCCGCCGAGGCGGGAGGTACCGGGGAGCTGTTTTTT.

This chain links TRBV30 with TRBJ1-1; D is undetermined. This CDR3 comprises 12 residues. V lost 8 bases, J lost 1 base, and 11 bases lay in between. Germline V gene sequence: CDR1 GTSNPN, CDR2 SVGIG (reference sequence). The CDR3 nucleotides read TGTGCCGCGGACGGAACGAACACTGAAGCTTTCTTT. Translated, it gives CAADGTNTEAFF.

This sequence joins TRBV5-6 and TRBJ1-2, with D perhaps matching TRBD1 (5 bases). The CDR3 length is 14 residues. V dropped 4 bases and J dropped 4 bases, with 14 bases sitting between them. In germline, CDR1 is SGHDT, CDR2 YYEEEE. The DNA for the CDR3 is TGTGCCAGCAGCGTAACCGGGACGGTCTATGGCTACACCTTC. The encoded protein is CASSVTGTVYGYTF.

The chain uses TRBV2 and TRBJ1-2; D is perhaps TRBD1 (5 bases). Germline V gene data show CDR1 as SNHLY and CDR2 as FYNNEI. The V end lost 2 bases, the J end lost 3 bases, and 10 bases lay between the germline ends. This CDR3 has 14 residues. CDR3 DNA sequence: TGTGCCAGCAGTGAACAGGGAGGGGACTATGGCTACACCTTC. Translated: CASSEQGGDYGYTF.

This rearrangement joins TRBV15 to TRBJ2-1, with 11 positions matching TRBD2. Germline-derived CDR1 and CDR2 are LNHNV and YYDKDF (reference sequence). V shed 3 bases, J shed 3 bases, and the junction held 4 bases outside the gene matches. CDR3 length equals 16 residues. The CDR3 DNA reads TGTGCCACCAGCAGTGAGGGACTAGCGGTCTACAATGAGCAGTTCTTC. It is translated as CATSSEGLAVYNEQFF.

This chain joins TRBV10-3 and TRBJ2-1, with a weak D call TRBD2 (7 bases). Trimming pared 6 bases from V and 1 base from J, leaving 13 bases between. CDR3 length: 15 residues. Germline V gene data show CDR1 as ENHRY and CDR2 as SYGVKD. This CDR3 is CAIREGGRSYNEQFF. The CDR3 region has the DNA TGTGCCATCAGGGAGGGGGGGCGTTCCTACAATGAGCAGTTCTTC.

This chain connects TRBV2 to TRBJ2-1; maybe TRBD1 (6 bases). Between the trimmed V and J ends, which lost 4 bases and 7 bases, there was a span of 14 bases. Germline CDR1 SNHLY, CDR2 FYNNEI. This CDR3 has 14 residues. CDR3 sequence: CASSGGRGRNEQFF. The CDR3 region has the DNA TGTGCCAGCAGTGGGGGCAGGGGTAGAAATGAGCAGTTCTTC.

This sequence joins TRBV7-6 and TRBJ1-4, with 7 bases fitting TRBD1. Germline values: CDR1 SGHVS, CDR2 FNYEAQ. The junction had 2 bases not matched to a gene; V was cut back by 2 bases and J by 2 bases. This CDR3 comprises 15 residues. The CDR3 is CASSLRGRTNEKLFF. CDR3 nucleotide sequence: TGTGCCAGCAGCTTAAGGGGGCGGACTAATGAAAAACTGTTTTTT.

This clone was recorded a few times. The gene calls are TRBV19 and TRBJ1-5; no reliable D call. Germline CDR1 LNHDA, CDR2 SQIVND (reference sequence). The CDR3 consists of 13 residues. V was trimmed by 7 bases and J by 7 bases, leaving 14 bases between them. DNA for the CDR3: TGTGCCAGTAAGGGCAGGCCGGAGCAGCCCCAGCATTTT. Its translation is CASKGRPEQPQHF.

This clone has ten or more counts. V gene TRBV27 combines with J gene TRBJ2-7; 7 nucleotides agree with TRBD2. CDR3 length equals 15 residues. V dropped 3 bases and J dropped 0; count of bases not matched to a gene: 5. Germline CDR1 reads MNHEY; CDR2 reads SMNVEV (reference sequence). CDR3 bases: TGTGCCAGCAGTTTTCTAGCGGCTAGCTCCTACGAGCAGTACTTC. Its protein is CASSFLAASSYEQYF.

Here the CDR3 DNA reads TGTGCCAGCAGGGAAGGCGGGGTAAGGGATCAGCCCCAGCATTTT. It translates to CASREGGVRDQPQHF. The rearrangement joins TRBV28 to TRBJ1-5, with D unclear. Trimming took off 6 bases at V and 5 bases at J, with 17 bases between the two ends. Germline V gives CDR1 MDHEN, CDR2 SYDVKM. The CDR3 contains 15 residues.